Included here is one T cell receptor beta chain sequence, with context. Profiled with immunoSEQ multiplex PCR; TCRdb holds only in-frame clones, not every one. Among about 2.3 million clones, roughly 92% were seen once, and the ten largest hold 0.37%. This sample was included in a study of shared clonotypes between healthy human individuals. This CDR3 has 14 residues. The germline V gene encodes CDR1 SNHLY and CDR2 FYNNEI. V gave up 10 bases and J gave up 4 bases, with 17 bases separating them. The receptor was derived from a man between 18 and 29 years old in good health. Some clones in this sample may be carry-over from other donors' samples. The gene calls are TRBV2 and TRBJ2-1; D not resolved. Input material: naive CD4+ T cells from PBMCs. Subset indicated: CD45RA+ positively selected. The CDR3 bases are TGTGCCACCCAAGAAGGCACAATTTACAATGAGCAGTTCTTC. It specifies CATQEGTIYNEQFF.